The T cell receptor (beta chain) under discussion was sequenced for a study of post-analysis software for immune sequencing data. Whole-study context: Both relapsing-remitting and secondary progressive multiple sclerosis featured among the disease courses, as did progressive-relapsing multiple sclerosis. Study-level findings and limits: Compared against controls, patients with multiple sclerosis displayed significantly lower normalized Chao1 diversity. A handful of TRBV segments occurring more often in patients than controls included TRBV5-6, TRBV5-1 and TRBV20-1.

CDR1 is PRHDT, CDR2 FYEKMQ, per germline (reference sequence). The CDR3 sequence is 15 residues long. With 1 base clipped from V and 1 base from J, the junction kept 1 base outside the gene matches. Included in the TCR beta cDNA libraries were unique molecular identifiers. One entry per CDR3 protein results from TCRdb running MiXCR on the PCR reads. This sample has fewer than 700,000 distinct CDR3 sequences, with around 44% found just once. This clonotype was picked up one time. The antigen is not known. The receptor was derived from a girl aged 10 to 17 with multiple sclerosis. The gene calls are TRBV13 and TRBJ2-5, with TRBD1 matching 9 bases. The sequencing input was blood. The CDR3 reads CASSLAQGAQETQYF. The DNA for the CDR3 is TGTGCCAGCAGCTTAGCACAGGGGGCCCAAGAGACCCAGTACTTC.